This T cell receptor beta chain was captured in a study of glioma-infiltrating T cells after dendritic cell vaccination. Data came from immunoSEQ multiplex PCR; TCRdb stores just in-frame clones and leaves some out. The table has roughly 83,000 clones, about nine tenths seen once. Isocitrate dehydrogenase mutation was absent in all glioblastoma patients. V dropped 0 bases and J dropped 3 bases, with 12 bases sitting between them. The CDR3 consists of 15 residues. Per germline, CDR1 MNHEY and CDR2 SVGAGI. The rearrangement joins TRBV6-5 to TRBJ2-7, with D possibly matching TRBD2 (5 bases). The sequence was obtained from a human donor with glioblastoma. The sequenced sample was blood, obtained before dendritic cell vaccination. The CDR3 DNA reads as TGTGCCAGCAGTTACTCGATCCGGGGAAACTACGAGCAGTACTTC. This codes for CASSYSIRGNYEQYF.